This T cell receptor (beta chain) was identified in a study of neurological immune-mediated disorders. Study-wide findings and caveats: TCR-beta repertoires seemed private in all groups, with no expanded CDR3 amino acid sequences shared.

PBMCs stored at -80 C, numbering 2 million, were the origin of the unsorted libraries. This clonotype was seen at least ten times. Antigen: not known. The team produced cDNA through 5'RACE using 10-nucleotide random UMIs. Each sequencing run yielded over 160 million TCR-beta sequences from 15-18 subjects. Each CDR3 protein is one row after TCRdb ran MiXCR on the 5' RACE reads. In the table there are some 48,000 distinct CDR3 sequences, 9% to 12% of which are singletons. The receptor was derived from a woman aged 40 to 50 with HTLV-1-associated myelopathy (HAM/TSP). The sample comprised PBMCs.

CDR3 coding DNA: TGTGCCAGCAGAGTAGTTCTCTACGAGCAGTACTTC. Its translation is CASRVVLYEQYF. The rearrangement joins TRBV6-9 to TRBJ2-7; no clear D gene. V was pared by 6 bases and J by 3 bases, with 9 bases between. The CDR3 is 12 residues long. Germline loops: CDR1 MNHGY, CDR2 SVAAGI.